This T cell receptor beta chain appears in the sequencing data of a study of CD8+CD57+ T cells in acquired aplastic anemia (dated by TCRdb to between 2018 and 2020). Study-wide context: On average, sorted CD4+ and CD8+ cells yielded around 3.4 ug of extracted DNA, with a range of 0.2 to 27.4 ug. A CD8+CD57+ expansion meant a frequency higher than the mean frequency seen in healthy subjects. Study-wide conclusions, independent of this receptor: Patients and healthy controls showed no significant difference in CD8+ Simpson's diversity (P=0.060). Although 25 to 30 CD8+ CDR3 sequences were shared by patients and controls, these sequences appeared highly expressed in patients and within the immunodominant clones of patients.

Patients chosen for sequencing had shown expansion of CD8+CD57+ cells by flow cytometry. Every patient had a diagnosis of severe acquired aplastic anemia based on International Study of Aplastic Anemia and Agranulocytosis and Camitta criteria. No patient had received any therapy when blood was sampled. In the study, sorted CD4+ and CD8+ blood T cells from patients with severe aplastic anemia and from healthy subjects underwent deep sequencing of TCR repertoires. Patients were enrolled under clinicaltrials.gov protocols 00001620, 01623167, 00001397, 00071045, 00081523 and 00961064 in the USA. Ficoll-Paque density gradient centrifugation was used to isolate peripheral blood mononuclear cells. Before DNA extraction, CD4+ and CD8+ T cells were sorted by FACS or by magnetic beads. Regarding this clonotype: It lacks a known antigen. Base qualities were left out, and no much larger clone turns up one base away.

V was cut back by 5 bases and J by 7 bases, leaving a gap of 24 bases between them. Reading the germline V gene gives CDR1 SGDLS and CDR2 YYNGEE. The cysteine opens and the phenylalanine closes a CDR3 of 17 amino acids. Only CDR3 DNA remains: 51 bases, in frame from the first base. Profiling of TCR beta VDJ combinations and CDR3 sequences used genomic DNA as the template. An Illumina HiSeq 2000 was used for TCR repertoire sequencing. The authors' pipeline ran thus. TRBV/TRBJ rearrangement plots, CDR3 size and DJ length profiles, and Simpson's diversity index were used to evaluate the repertoires. The immunodominant clone was defined as the most abundant DNA sequence in deep sequencing data. CDR3 amino acid sequences were screened for sharing across subjects and compared with published repertoires and the VDJdb database. Clones were called with MiXCR by TCRdb after fastp trimmed the public reads at Q25, and only in-frame beta chains were retained. When rows share a CDR3 protein, they turn into one entry using the most common DNA and genes. The V and J calls follow TCRdb's processing rather than the paper's. The sample table lists approximately 250,000 distinct CDR3 sequences, about 80% of them with a count of one. The ten biggest clones cover 35% to 50% of the sample.

Material for sequencing was sorted CD4+, CD8+, or CD8+CD57+ T cells (not recorded which) from PBMCs. The chain is encoded by TRBV9 joined to TRBJ1-4; the D gene is unclear. The sequence derives from a human donor with aplastic anemia. The CDR3 in this case is CASSVSSGEQIFEKLFF. The nucleotide sequence is given as TGTGCCAGCAGTGTGTCTTCAGGAGAACAAATTTTTGAAAAACTGTTTTTT.